This T cell receptor (beta chain) was captured by sequencing in a study of T cells after yellow fever vaccination. Study-level points and caveats: The secondary response was weaker but peaked faster, day 5 versus 15.

In TCRdb, the 5' RACE reads were re-called with MiXCR into one record per CDR3 protein. Here the sample spans around 320,000 distinct CDR3 sequences, approximately 12% being singletons. Remarks on this clonotype: As yet, its antigen is unknown.

The sequencing here drew on CD4+ T cells sorted from PBMCs, taken 45 days after the yellow fever booster vaccination. The source is a man younger than 35 who received the YFV17D yellow fever vaccine.

The CDR3 DNA sequence: TGTGCTAGTGTCCGTGATTCGGGCACTGAAGCTTTCTTT. Translating it yields CASVRDSGTEAFF. The chain employs TRBV12-5 and TRBJ1-1; unclear D gene. Germline V gene data show CDR1 as LGHNT and CDR2 as FRNRAP. The ends were cut back, 7 bases at V and 4 bases at J, with 13 bases in the middle. CDR3 size: 13 residues.